This TCR beta chain is drawn from a study of T cells after yellow fever vaccination. General study findings and limits: When the response was secondary, it was weaker but reached its peak faster, day 5 versus 15.

The CDR3 extends over 16 amino acids. Germline V lookup: CDR1 SGHKS, CDR2 YYEKEE (reference sequence). V gave up 2 bases and J gave up 2 bases; unmatched junction bases: 5. This clonotype was counted at least ten times. What it recognizes is unknown. A process of 5'RACE template switching, which added a universal primer site and UMIs, was used to make TCR cDNA. TCRdb independently ran MiXCR on the 5' RACE reads; one entry per CDR3 protein. The profile shows 300,000 to 400,000 distinct CDR3 sequences, roughly an eighth of them singletons. The V gene is TRBV5-5, the J gene TRBJ2-2, with TRBD2 identical over 8 bases. The clonotype comes from a man younger than 35 who received the YFV17D yellow fever vaccine. The sequencing here drew on CD4+ T cells sorted from PBMCs, taken 15 days after the yellow fever booster vaccination. CDR3 in amino acids: CASSFAAGGNTGELFF. The CDR3 region has the DNA TGTGCCAGCAGCTTTGCGGCGGGGGGCAACACCGGGGAGCTGTTTTTT.